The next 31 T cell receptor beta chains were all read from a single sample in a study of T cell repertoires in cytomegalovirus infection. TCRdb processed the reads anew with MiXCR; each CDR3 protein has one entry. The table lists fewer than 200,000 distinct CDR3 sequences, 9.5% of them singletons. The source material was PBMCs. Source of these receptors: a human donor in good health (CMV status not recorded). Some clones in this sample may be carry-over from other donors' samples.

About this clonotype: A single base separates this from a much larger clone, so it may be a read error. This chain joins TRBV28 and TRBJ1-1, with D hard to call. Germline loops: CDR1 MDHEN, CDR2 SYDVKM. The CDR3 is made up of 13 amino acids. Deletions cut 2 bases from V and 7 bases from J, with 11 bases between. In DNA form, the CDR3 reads TGTGCCAGCAGTTTAGTAAAACCAGGTGAAGCTTTCTTT. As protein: CASSLVKPGEAFF.

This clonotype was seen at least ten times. For the CDR3, the DNA is TGTGCCAGCAGCTCCGGGGGGGGGAACTATGGCTACACCTTC. It encodes CASSSGGGNYGYTF. The chain has TRBV7-9 and TRBJ1-2, with a tentative D call TRBD1 (5 bases). CDR3 size: 14 residues. Per the germline V gene, CDR1 is SEHNR and CDR2 is FQNEAQ (reference sequence). The V end lost 4 bases, the J end lost 2 bases, and 11 bases lay between the germline ends.

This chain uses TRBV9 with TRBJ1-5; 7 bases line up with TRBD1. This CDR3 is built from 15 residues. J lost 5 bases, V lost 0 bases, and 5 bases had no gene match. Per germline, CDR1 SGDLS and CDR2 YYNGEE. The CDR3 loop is CASSVDSGGDQPQHF. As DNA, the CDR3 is TGTGCCAGCAGCGTAGATTCAGGGGGAGATCAGCCCCAGCATTTT.

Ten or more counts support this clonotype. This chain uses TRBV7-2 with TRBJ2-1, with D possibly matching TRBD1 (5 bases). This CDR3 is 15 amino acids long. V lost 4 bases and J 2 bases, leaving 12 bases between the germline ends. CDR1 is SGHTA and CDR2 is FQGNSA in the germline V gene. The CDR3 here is CASSSMDNAYNEQFF. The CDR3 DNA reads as TGTGCCAGCAGCTCAATGGACAATGCCTACAATGAGCAGTTCTTC. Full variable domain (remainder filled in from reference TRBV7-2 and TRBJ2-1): GAGVSQSPSNKVTEKGKDVELRCDPISGHTALYWYRQSLGQGLEFLIYFQGNSAPDKSGLPSDRFSAERTGGSVSTLTIQRTQQEDSAVYLCASSSMDNAYNEQFFGPGTRLTVL.

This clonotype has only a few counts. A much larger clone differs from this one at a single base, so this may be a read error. The DNA for the CDR3 is TGTGCCAGCAGTTTAAAGGCTAGCGGGAGAAGCACAGATACGCAGTATTTT. It specifies CASSLKASGRSTDTQYF. The rearrangement links TRBV12-3 or TRBV12-4 to TRBJ2-3; 10 bases map to TRBD2. The CDR3 has 17 amino acids. V was pared by 2 bases and J by 0 bases, with 5 bases of the junction left unmatched.

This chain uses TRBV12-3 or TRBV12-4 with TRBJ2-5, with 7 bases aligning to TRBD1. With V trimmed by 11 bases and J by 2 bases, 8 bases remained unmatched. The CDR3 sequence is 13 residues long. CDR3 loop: CAVTYRGQETQYF. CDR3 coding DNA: TGTGCCGTGACATACAGGGGACAAGAGACCCAGTACTTC.

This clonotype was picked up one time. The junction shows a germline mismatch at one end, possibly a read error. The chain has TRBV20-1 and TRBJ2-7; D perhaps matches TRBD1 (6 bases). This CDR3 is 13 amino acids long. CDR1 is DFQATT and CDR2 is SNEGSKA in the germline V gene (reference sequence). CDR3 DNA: TGCAGTGCTAGACCGACACAGGGAGTCCCCTCTATCTTC. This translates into CSARPTQGVPSIF.

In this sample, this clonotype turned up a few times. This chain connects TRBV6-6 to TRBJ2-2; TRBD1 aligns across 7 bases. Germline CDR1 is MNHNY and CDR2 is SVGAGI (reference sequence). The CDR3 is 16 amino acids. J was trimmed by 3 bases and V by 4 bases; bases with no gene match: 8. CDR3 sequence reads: CASSSGQGVDTGELFF. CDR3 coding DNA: TGTGCCAGCAGTTCCGGGCAGGGGGTAGACACCGGGGAGCTGTTTTTT.

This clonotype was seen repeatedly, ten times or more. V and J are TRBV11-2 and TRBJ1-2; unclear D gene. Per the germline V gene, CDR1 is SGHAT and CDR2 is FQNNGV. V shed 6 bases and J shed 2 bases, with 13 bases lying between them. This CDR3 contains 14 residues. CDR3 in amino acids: CASRPAGRNYGYTF. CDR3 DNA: TGTGCCAGCAGGCCCGCGGGGAGAAACTATGGCTACACCTTC.

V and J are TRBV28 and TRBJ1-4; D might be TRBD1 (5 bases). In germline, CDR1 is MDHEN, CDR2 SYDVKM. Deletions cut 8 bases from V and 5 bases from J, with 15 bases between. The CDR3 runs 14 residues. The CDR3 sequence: CASRTGTANEKLFF. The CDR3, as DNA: TGTGCCAGCCGCACCGGGACTGCGAATGAAAAACTGTTTTTT.

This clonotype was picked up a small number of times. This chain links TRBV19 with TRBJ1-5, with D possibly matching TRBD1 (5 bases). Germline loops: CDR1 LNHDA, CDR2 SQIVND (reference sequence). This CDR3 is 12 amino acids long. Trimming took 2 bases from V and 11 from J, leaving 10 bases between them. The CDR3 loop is CASSIQGVAQHF. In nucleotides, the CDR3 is TGTGCCAGTAGTATACAGGGTGTGGCCCAGCATTTT.

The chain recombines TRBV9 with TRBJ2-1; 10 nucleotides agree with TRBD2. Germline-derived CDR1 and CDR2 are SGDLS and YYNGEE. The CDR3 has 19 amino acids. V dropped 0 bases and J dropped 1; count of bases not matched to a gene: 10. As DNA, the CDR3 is TGTGCCAGCAGCGTAGATCCACTGGTTAGCGGGGGGTCCTACAATGAGCAGTTCTTC. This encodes CASSVDPLVSGGSYNEQFF.

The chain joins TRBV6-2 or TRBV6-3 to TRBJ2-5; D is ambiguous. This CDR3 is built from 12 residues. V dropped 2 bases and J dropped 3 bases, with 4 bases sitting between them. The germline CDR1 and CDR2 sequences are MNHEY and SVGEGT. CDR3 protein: CASSYRKETQYF. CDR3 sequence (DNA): TGTGCCAGCAGTTACCGAAAAGAGACCCAGTACTTC.

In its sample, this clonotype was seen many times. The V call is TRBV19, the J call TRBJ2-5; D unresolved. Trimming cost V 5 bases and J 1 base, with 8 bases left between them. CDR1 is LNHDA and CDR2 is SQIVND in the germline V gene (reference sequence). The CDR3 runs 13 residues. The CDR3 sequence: CASSEGRQETQYF. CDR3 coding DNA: TGTGCCAGTAGTGAAGGCCGCCAAGAGACCCAGTACTTC.

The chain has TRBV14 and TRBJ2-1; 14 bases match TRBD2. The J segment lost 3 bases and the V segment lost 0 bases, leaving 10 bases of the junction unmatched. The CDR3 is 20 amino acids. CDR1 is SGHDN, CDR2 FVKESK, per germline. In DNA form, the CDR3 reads TGTGCCAGCAGCCAAGAGATAAGACTAGCGGGGGGGCCTCTCTACAATGAGCAGTTCTTC. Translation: CASSQEIRLAGGPLYNEQFF.

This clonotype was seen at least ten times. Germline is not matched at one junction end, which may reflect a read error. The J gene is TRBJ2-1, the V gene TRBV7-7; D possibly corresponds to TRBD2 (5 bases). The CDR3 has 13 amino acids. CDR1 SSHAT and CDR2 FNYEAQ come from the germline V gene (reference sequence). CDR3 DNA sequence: TGTGCTAGCAGCTCTACTAGAGGTGATGAGCAGTTCTTC. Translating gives CASSSTRGDEQFF.

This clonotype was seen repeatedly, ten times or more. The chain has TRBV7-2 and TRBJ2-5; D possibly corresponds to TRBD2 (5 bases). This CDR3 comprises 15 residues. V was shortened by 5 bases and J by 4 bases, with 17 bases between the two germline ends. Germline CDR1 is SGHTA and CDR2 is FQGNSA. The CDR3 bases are TGTGCCAGCAGCCGATTGCGGGTAGTCGGAGAGACCCAGTACTTC. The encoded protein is CASSRLRVVGETQYF.

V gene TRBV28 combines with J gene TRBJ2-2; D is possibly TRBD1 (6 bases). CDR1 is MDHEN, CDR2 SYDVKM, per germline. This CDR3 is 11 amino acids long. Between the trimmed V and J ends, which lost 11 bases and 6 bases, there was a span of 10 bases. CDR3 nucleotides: TGTGCCGGGGGCCGGGCCGGGGAGCTGTTTTTT. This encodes CAGGRAGELFF.

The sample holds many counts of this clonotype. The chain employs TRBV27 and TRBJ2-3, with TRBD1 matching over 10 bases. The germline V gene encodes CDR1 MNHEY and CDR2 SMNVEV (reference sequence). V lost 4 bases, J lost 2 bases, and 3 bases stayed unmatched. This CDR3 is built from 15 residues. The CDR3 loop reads CASSWTGGVTDTQYF. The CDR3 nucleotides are TGTGCCAGCAGTTGGACAGGGGGTGTCACAGATACGCAGTATTTT.

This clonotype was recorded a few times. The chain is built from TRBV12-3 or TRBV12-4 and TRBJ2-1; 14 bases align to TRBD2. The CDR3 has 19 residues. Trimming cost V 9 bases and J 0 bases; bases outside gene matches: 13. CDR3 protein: CARAQLRLAGGSSYNEQFF. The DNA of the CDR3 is TGTGCCAGGGCGCAACTCAGACTAGCGGGAGGGAGCTCCTACAATGAGCAGTTCTTC.

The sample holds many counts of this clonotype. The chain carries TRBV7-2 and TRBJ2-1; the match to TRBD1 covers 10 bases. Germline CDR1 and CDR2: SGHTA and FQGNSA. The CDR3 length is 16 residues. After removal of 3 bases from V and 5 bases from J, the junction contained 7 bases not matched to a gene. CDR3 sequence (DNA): TGTGCCAGCAGCTTGCGGACAGGGGGGGTTGACAATGAGCAGTTCTTC. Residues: CASSLRTGGVDNEQFF. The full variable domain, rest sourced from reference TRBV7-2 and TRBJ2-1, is GAGVSQSPSNKVTEKGKDVELRCDPISGHTALYWYRQSLGQGLEFLIYFQGNSAPDKSGLPSDRFSAERTGGSVSTLTIQRTQQEDSAVYLCASSLRTGGVDNEQFFGPGTRLTVL.

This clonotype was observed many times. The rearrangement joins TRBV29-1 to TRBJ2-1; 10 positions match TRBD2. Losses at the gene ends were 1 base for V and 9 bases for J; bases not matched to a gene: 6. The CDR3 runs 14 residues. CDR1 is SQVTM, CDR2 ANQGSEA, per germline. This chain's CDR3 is CSVEVLAGYVEQFF. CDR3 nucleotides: TGCAGCGTTGAAGTACTAGCGGGGTATGTTGAGCAGTTCTTC.

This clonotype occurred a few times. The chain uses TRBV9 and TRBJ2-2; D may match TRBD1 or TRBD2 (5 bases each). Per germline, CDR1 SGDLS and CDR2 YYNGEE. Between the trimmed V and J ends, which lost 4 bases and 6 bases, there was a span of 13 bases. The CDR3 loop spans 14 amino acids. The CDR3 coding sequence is TGTGCCAGCAGCCGCAGGGAGAGGTCCGGGGAGCTGTTTTTT. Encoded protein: CASSRRERSGELFF. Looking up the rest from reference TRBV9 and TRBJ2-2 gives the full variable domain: DSGVTQTPKHLITATGQRVTLRCSPRSGDLSVYWYQQSLDQGLQFLIQYYNGEERAKGNILERFSAQQFPDLHSELNLSSLELGDSALYFCASSRRERSGELFFGEGSRLTVL.

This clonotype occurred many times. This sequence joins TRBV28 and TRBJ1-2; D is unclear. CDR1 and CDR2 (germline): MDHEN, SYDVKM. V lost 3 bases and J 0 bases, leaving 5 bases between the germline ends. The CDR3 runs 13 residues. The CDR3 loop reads CASSFRTNYGYTF. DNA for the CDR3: TGTGCCAGCAGTTTTCGAACTAACTATGGCTACACCTTC.

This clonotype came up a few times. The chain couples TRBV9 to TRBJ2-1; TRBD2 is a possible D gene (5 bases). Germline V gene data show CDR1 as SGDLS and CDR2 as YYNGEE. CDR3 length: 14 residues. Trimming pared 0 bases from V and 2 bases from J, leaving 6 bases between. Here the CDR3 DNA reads TGTGCCAGCAGCGTAGGAGGGACCTACAATGAGCAGTTCTTC. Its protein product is CASSVGGTYNEQFF. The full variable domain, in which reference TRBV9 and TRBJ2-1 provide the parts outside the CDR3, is DSGVTQTPKHLITATGQRVTLRCSPRSGDLSVYWYQQSLDQGLQFLIQYYNGEERAKGNILERFSAQQFPDLHSELNLSSLELGDSALYFCASSVGGTYNEQFFGPGTRLTVL.

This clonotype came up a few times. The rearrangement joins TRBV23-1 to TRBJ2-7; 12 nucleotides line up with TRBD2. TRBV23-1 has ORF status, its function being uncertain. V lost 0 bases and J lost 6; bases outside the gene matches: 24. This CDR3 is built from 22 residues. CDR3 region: CASSQSIRGAGTSGRAAGEQYF. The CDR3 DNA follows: TGCGCCAGCAGTCAATCAATCAGAGGAGCCGGGACTAGCGGGCGAGCCGCTGGCGAGCAGTACTTC.

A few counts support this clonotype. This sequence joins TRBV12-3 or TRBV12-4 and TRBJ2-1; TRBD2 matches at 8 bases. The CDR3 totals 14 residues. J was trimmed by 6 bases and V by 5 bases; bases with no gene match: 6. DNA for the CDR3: TGTGCCAGCAGTGCCGGACTAGCCTCCAATGAGCAGTTCTTC. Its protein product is CASSAGLASNEQFF.

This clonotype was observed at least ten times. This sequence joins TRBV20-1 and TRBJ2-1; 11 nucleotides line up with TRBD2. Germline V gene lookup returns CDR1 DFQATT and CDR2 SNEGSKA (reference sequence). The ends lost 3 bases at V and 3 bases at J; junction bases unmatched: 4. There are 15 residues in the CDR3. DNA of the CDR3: TGCAGTGCTAGCATACTAGCGGGAGTCTACAATGAGCAGTTCTTC. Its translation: CSASILAGVYNEQFF.

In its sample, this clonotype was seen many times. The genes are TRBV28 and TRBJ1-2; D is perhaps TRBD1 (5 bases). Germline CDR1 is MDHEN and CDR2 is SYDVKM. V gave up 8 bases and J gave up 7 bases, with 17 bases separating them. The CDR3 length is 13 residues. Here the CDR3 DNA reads TGTGCCAGCCAATTTCCGGCAGGGTTTGGCTACACCTTC. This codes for CASQFPAGFGYTF.

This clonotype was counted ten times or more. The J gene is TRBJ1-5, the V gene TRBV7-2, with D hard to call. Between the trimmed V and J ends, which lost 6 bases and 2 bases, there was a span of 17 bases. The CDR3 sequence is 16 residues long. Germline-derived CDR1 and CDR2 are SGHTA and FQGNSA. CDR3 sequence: CASSPGLLGGNQPQHF. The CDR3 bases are TGTGCCAGCAGTCCCGGACTCCTTGGGGGCAATCAGCCCCAGCATTTT. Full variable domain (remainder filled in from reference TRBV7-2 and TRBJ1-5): GAGVSQSPSNKVTEKGKDVELRCDPISGHTALYWYRQSLGQGLEFLIYFQGNSAPDKSGLPSDRFSAERTGGSVSTLTIQRTQQEDSAVYLCASSPGLLGGNQPQHFGDGTRLSIL.

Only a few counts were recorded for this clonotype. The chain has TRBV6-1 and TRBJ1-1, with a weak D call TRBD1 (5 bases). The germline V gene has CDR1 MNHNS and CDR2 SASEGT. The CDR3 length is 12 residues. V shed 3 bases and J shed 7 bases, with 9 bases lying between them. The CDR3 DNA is TGTGCCAGCAGTGATTGGGGACGTGAAGCTTTCTTT. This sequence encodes CASSDWGREAFF.